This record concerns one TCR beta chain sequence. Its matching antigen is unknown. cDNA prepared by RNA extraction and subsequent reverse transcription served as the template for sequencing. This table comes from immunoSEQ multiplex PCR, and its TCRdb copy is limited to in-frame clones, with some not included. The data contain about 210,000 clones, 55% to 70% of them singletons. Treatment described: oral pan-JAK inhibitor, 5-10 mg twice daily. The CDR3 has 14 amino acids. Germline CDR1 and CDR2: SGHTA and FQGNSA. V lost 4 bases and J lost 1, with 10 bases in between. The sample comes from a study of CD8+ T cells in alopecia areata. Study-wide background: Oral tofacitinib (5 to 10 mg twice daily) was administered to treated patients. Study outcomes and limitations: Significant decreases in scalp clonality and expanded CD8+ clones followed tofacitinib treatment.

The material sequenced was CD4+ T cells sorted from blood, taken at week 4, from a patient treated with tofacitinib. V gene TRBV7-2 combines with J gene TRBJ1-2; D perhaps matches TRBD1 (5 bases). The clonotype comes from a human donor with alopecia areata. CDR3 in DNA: TGTGCCAGCAGCTCCAGCAGGGATAACTATGGCTACACCTTC. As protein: CASSSSRDNYGYTF.